This TCR beta chain was captured in a study of blood T cell repertoires in COVID-19. The overall study: Each recovered donor of Cohort 3 presented with two negative PCRs, clearance, or symptom resolution. COVID-19 samples from acute and convalescent phases originated in the United States, Italy and Spain.

Participants' own reports of clinical history determined their cohort assignment. Germline V gene sequence: CDR1 GTSNPN, CDR2 SVGIG (reference sequence). The CDR3 has 15 amino acids. V lost 4 bases and J lost 1; bases outside the gene matches: 8. TCRdb's table, derived via immunoSEQ multiplex PCR, lists solely in-frame clones and lacks some. The sample consists of about 360,000 clones, about 87% of them appearing once. J is TRBJ2-7 and V is TRBV30, with 9 bases identical to TRBD1. The specimen was PBMCs or T cells enriched from blood (not recorded which). The clonotype comes from a middle-aged man in a cohort exposed to, infected with or recovered from COVID-19 (not recorded which). The DNA for the CDR3 is TGTGCCTGGAACTCTCGGACAGGGGCTTCCTACGAGCAGTACTTC. Its translation: CAWNSRTGASYEQYF.